The rows below give T cell receptor beta chains drawn from one sample of a study of spatial heterogeneity in lung cancer. TCRdb recomputed calls from the 5' RACE reads with MiXCR, one row per CDR3 protein. The table lists more than 45,000 distinct CDR3 sequences, about 5.8% of them singletons. Sequencing was performed on PBMCs, taken at surgery. These receptors were collected from a male donor with early-stage non-small cell lung cancer. Each CDR3 is given with its conserved first and last residue. A D gene is named only where the DNA matches it firmly. Some rows have no size entry. The others give once, few or many, or a class for an expanded clone.

>.|TRBJ2-7|many|TRBV4-1
CASSQSPAGRGYEQYF
TGCGCCAGCAGCCAGTCCCCGGCGGGCAGGGGCTACGAGCAGTACTTC
>.|TRBJ2-2|many|TRBV4-3
CASSHNRGELFF
TGCGCCAGCAGCCACAACCGGGGGGAGCTGTTTTTT
>.|TRBJ2-5|many|TRBV27
CASSLSGDAGETQYF
TGTGCCAGCAGTTTATCTGGAGACGCCGGGGAGACCCAGTACTTC
>TRBD1|TRBJ1-2|many|TRBV3-1
CASSQGTGHRYTF
TGTGCCAGCAGCCAAGGGACAGGTCATCGCTACACCTTC
>.|TRBJ2-3|many|TRBV6-5
CASSYSTRSPSTDTQYF
TGTGCCAGCAGTTACTCAACCAGGTCGCCTAGCACAGATACGCAGTATTTT
>TRBD2|TRBJ2-1|.|TRBV12-3/TRBV12-4
CASTRLAGAYNEQFF
TGTGCCAGCACCCGACTAGCGGGAGCCTACAATGAGCAGTTCTTC
>.|TRBJ1-5|many|TRBV12-3/TRBV12-4
CASSSAGVQPQHF
TGTGCCAGCAGTTCAGCAGGGGTGCAGCCCCAGCATTTT
>TRBD1|TRBJ1-1|many|TRBV4-1
CASSQRAPDRGTEAFF
TGCGCCAGCAGCCAAAGAGCCCCCGACAGGGGCACTGAAGCTTTCTTT
>.|TRBJ2-6|.|TRBV15
CATSVEYSGANVLTF
TGTGCCACCAGCGTCGAGTACTCTGGGGCCAACGTCCTGACTTTC
>TRBD2|TRBJ2-5|many|TRBV7-9
CASSSLSGRTMETQYF
TGTGCCAGCAGCTCCCTTAGCGGGAGAACGATGGAGACCCAGTACTTC
>TRBD2|TRBJ2-1|many|TRBV5-4
CASTLPGLAGGGRQFF
TGTGCCAGCACCCTCCCGGGACTAGCGGGAGGTGGGCGGCAGTTCTTC
>TRBD2|TRBJ2-2|many|TRBV25-1
CASSEYGSPGRAGELFF
TGTGCCAGCAGTGAATATGGCTCACCCGGGAGGGCCGGGGAGCTGTTTTTT
>.|TRBJ2-1|many|TRBV28
CASSLMVGTYNEQFF
TGTGCCAGCAGTTTAATGGTGGGGACCTACAATGAGCAGTTCTTC
>.|TRBJ1-1|few|TRBV6-5
CASSYSIGEPTEAFF
TGTGCCAGCAGTTACTCGATTGGGGAACCCACTGAAGCTTTCTTT
>TRBD1|TRBJ2-7|many|TRBV20-1
CSASQPGQGGEQYF
TGCAGTGCTAGTCAACCGGGACAGGGTGGCGAGCAGTACTTC
>.|TRBJ1-6|.|TRBV2
CASRLSWSSYNSPLHF
TGTGCCAGCAGACTCTCCTGGAGCTCCTATAATTCACCCCTCCACTTT
>.|TRBJ2-1|few|TRBV5-6
CASRPGLAAIKQFF
TGTGCCAGCAGACCGGGACTCGCTGCAATAAAGCAGTTCTTC
>.|TRBJ2-1|many|TRBV19
CASSGRGYYNEQFF
TGTGCCAGTAGTGGCAGGGGTTACTACAATGAGCAGTTCTTC
>.|TRBJ2-6|many|TRBV7-3
CASSLGSSGANVLTF
TGTGCCAGCAGCTTAGGCAGCTCTGGGGCCAACGTCCTGACTTTC
>.|TRBJ2-6|many|TRBV10-3
CAISESRTGANVLTF
TGTGCCATCAGTGAGTCGAGAACCGGGGCCAACGTCCTGACTTTC
>TRBD2|TRBJ2-5|few|TRBV5-5
CASSSPGLAGETQYF
TGTGCCAGCAGCTCCCCGGGACTAGCGGGAGAGACCCAGTACTTC
>.|TRBJ2-1|few|TRBV10-3
CAISDSLEVDNEQFF
TGTGCCATCAGTGATTCCCTAGAGGTGGACAATGAGCAGTTCTTC
>.|TRBJ1-5|many|TRBV10-2
CASSEPGLQPQHF
TGCGCCAGCAGTGAGCCAGGGCTTCAGCCCCAGCATTTT
>.|TRBJ1-1|few|TRBV7-2
CASSLQGVTNTEAFF
TGTGCCAGCAGCTTACAGGGAGTTACCAACACTGAAGCTTTCTTT
>.|TRBJ1-5|.|TRBV12-3/TRBV12-4
CASSFEGRDSWPQHF
TGTGCCAGCAGTTTTGAGGGCAGGGATTCGTGGCCCCAGCATTTT
>TRBD2|TRBJ2-1|many|TRBV30
CAWALGGNNEQFF
TGTGCCTGGGCCTTGGGAGGGAACAATGAGCAGTTCTTC
>TRBD2|TRBJ2-2|few|TRBV20-1
CSARPGLARRGTGELFF
TGCAGTGCTAGACCGGGACTAGCGCGACGGGGCACCGGGGAGCTGTTTTTT
>TRBD2|TRBJ2-1|few|TRBV9
CASSVGTSGSNEQFF
TGTGCCAGCAGCGTAGGGACTAGCGGGAGTAATGAGCAGTTCTTC
>TRBD1|TRBJ1-5|many|TRBV9
CASSAGQGRDQPQHF
TGTGCCAGCAGCGCTGGACAGGGCAGGGATCAGCCCCAGCATTTT
>TRBD1|TRBJ2-5|few|TRBV3-1
CASSFPGTGGRETQYF
TGTGCCAGCAGTTTCCCCGGGACAGGGGGCCGAGAGACCCAGTACTTC
>.|TRBJ2-4|many|TRBV6-1
CASSSRERVGPNIQYF
TGTGCCAGCAGCTCAAGGGAGAGGGTGGGGCCAAACATTCAGTACTTC
>TRBD2|TRBJ2-7|many|TRBV7-7
CASSPLTSGNTHEQYF
TGTGCTAGCAGCCCCCTCACTAGCGGGAATACCCACGAGCAGTACTTC
>TRBD1|TRBJ2-1|many|TRBV9
CASSVGPGQGDNEQFF
TGTGCCAGCAGCGTAGGACCGGGACAGGGAGACAATGAGCAGTTCTTC
>.|TRBJ2-1|many|TRBV5-1
CASSEGNSYNEQFF
TGCGCCAGCAGCGAGGGGAACTCCTACAATGAGCAGTTCTTC
>.|TRBJ2-7|many|TRBV20-1
CSARAQHYEQYF
TGCAGTGCTAGAGCGCAGCACTACGAGCAGTACTTC
>.|TRBJ2-3|many|TRBV18
CASSPLATTDTQYF
TGTGCCAGCTCACCTCTAGCTACCACAGATACGCAGTATTTT
>TRBD2|TRBJ2-5|.|TRBV20-1
CSVSFGTSDETQYF
TGCAGTGTTTCCTTCGGGACTAGCGACGAGACCCAGTACTTC
>.|TRBJ1-1|many|TRBV6-5
CASSYSTGEVTTEAFF
TGTGCCAGCAGTTACTCGACAGGCGAGGTAACCACTGAAGCTTTCTTT
>TRBD2|TRBJ2-1|many|TRBV3-1
CASSPTSGRALSYNEQFF
TGTGCCAGCAGTCCGACTAGCGGGAGGGCCCTTTCCTACAATGAGCAGTTCTTC
>.|TRBJ2-1|many|TRBV12-5
CASGLPKGGPSNEQFF
TGTGCTAGTGGTTTACCCAAAGGAGGGCCCTCGAATGAGCAGTTCTTC
>.|TRBJ2-6|many|TRBV3-1
CASSPPLSGANVLTF
TGTGCCAGCAGCCCCCCCCTCTCTGGGGCCAACGTCCTGACTTTC
>.|TRBJ2-1|few|TRBV19
CASSIDLASSYNEQFF
TGTGCCAGTAGTATCGATCTAGCGAGCTCCTACAATGAGCAGTTCTTC
>TRBD1|TRBJ1-1|many|TRBV18
CASSPPQGAKDEAFF
TGTGCCAGCTCACCCCCACAGGGGGCTAAGGATGAAGCTTTCTTT
>.|TRBJ1-6|many|TRBV7-3
CASSLNSRVGSPLHF
TGTGCCAGCAGCTTAAACTCGCGGGTTGGCTCACCCCTCCACTTT
>.|TRBJ2-7|many|TRBV12-3/TRBV12-4
CASSLLGFNEQYF
TGTGCCAGCAGTTTGCTAGGGTTCAACGAGCAGTACTTC
>.|TRBJ2-1|many|TRBV7-3
CASSLGGENEQFF
TGTGCCAGCAGCTTAGGTGGGGAAAATGAGCAGTTCTTC
>TRBD2|TRBJ2-7|few|TRBV7-2
CASSRSGTSYEQYF
TGTGCCAGCAGCCGTAGCGGGACCTCCTACGAGCAGTACTTC
>.|TRBJ1-1|many|TRBV5-1
CASSFDKEAFF
TGCGCCAGCAGCTTCGATAAAGAAGCTTTCTTT
>.|TRBJ2-1|medium-sized|TRBV6-2/TRBV6-3
CASSYEVYNEQFF
TGTGCCAGCAGTTACGAGGTCTACAATGAGCAGTTCTTC
>.|TRBJ1-2|many|TRBV10-1
CASKPPRREPF
TGCGCCAGCAAACCCCCCCGACGGGAACCCTTC
>.|TRBJ1-1|many|TRBV5-8
CASPLPPGTLNTEAFF
TGTGCCAGCCCCCTACCCCCGGGCACACTGAACACTGAAGCTTTCTTT
>.|TRBJ2-2|many|TRBV3-1
CASSGGTGELFF
TGTGCCAGCAGTGGGGGCACCGGGGAGCTGTTTTTT
>TRBD2|TRBJ2-1|many|TRBV7-2
CASSVGASGYNEQFF
TGTGCCAGCAGCGTTGGCGCTAGCGGGTACAATGAGCAGTTCTTC
>.|TRBJ1-2|many|TRBV5-1
CASSLEGNGYTF
TGCGCCAGCAGCTTGGAAGGGAATGGCTACACCTTC
>.|TRBJ2-5|few|TRBV9
CASSVHGSEETQYF
TGTGCCAGCAGCGTACACGGGAGCGAAGAGACCCAGTACTTC
>TRBD2|TRBJ2-3|many|TRBV28
CASKVLAAGSTDTQYF
TGTGCCAGCAAAGTACTAGCGGCAGGAAGCACAGATACGCAGTATTTT
>.|TRBJ2-5|many|TRBV2
CASREDGGEETQYF
TGTGCCAGCAGAGAGGACGGCGGCGAAGAGACCCAGTACTTC
>TRBD2|TRBJ2-3|many|TRBV14
CASSPTSGTDTQYF
TGTGCCAGCAGCCCGACTAGCGGCACAGATACGCAGTATTTT
>.|TRBJ1-2|many|TRBV7-8
CASSQQGVRGYTF
TGTGCCAGCAGCCAACAGGGAGTGAGGGGCTACACCTTC